Below are 8 T cell receptor beta chains sequenced from a single sample in a study of T-cell memory formation after mild COVID-19. One entry per CDR3 protein, called by TCRdb with MiXCR from the 5' RACE reads. The repertoire includes around 49,000 distinct CDR3 sequences, 25% to 30% of them detected once, and 43% sits in the top ten. The sample comprised PBMCs or a T cell subset sorted from them (not recorded which). The source is a man between 18 and 29 years old who had mild COVID-19 (a few samples of this study predate the infection). Cell type and time point are not known.

This clonotype was recorded a few times. V gene TRBV29-1 combines with J gene TRBJ2-6; weak D call: TRBD2 (5 bases). The germline V gene encodes CDR1 SQVTM and CDR2 ANQGSEA. Trimming pared 6 bases from V and 0 bases from J, leaving 15 bases between. The CDR3 has 16 residues. CDR3 sequence: CSVEGLQNSGANVLTF. DNA for the CDR3: TGCAGCGTCGAGGGTCTTCAAAACTCTGGGGCCAACGTCCTGACTTTC.

The chain joins TRBV4-1 to TRBJ1-2; the D gene is possibly TRBD1 (5 bases). The CDR3 spans 15 residues. V gave up 1 base and J gave up 3 bases, with 12 bases separating them. The germline V gene has CDR1 MGHRA and CDR2 YSYEKL. The CDR3 spells CASSQVHGGDYGYTF. As DNA, the CDR3 is TGCGCCAGCAGCCAAGTTCACGGGGGGGACTATGGCTACACCTTC.

Only a few counts were recorded for this clonotype. This sequence joins TRBV7-9 and TRBJ2-6; TRBD2 might be the D (5 bases). The CDR3 covers 19 residues. Trimming cost V 5 bases and J 0 bases, with 20 bases left between them. CDR1 and CDR2 from the germline V gene are SEHNR and FQNEAQ (reference sequence). CDR3 sequence (DNA): TGTGCCAGCAGCACAAATCTAGCTACTACGTTCTCTGGGGCCAACGTCCTGACTTTC. Protein: CASSTNLATTFSGANVLTF.

This clonotype was counted only a few times. J is TRBJ2-5 and V is TRBV28; D unclear. Trimming took off 6 bases at V and 5 bases at J, with 22 bases between the two ends. CDR1 MDHEN and CDR2 SYDVKM come from the germline V gene. The CDR3 contains 16 residues. The CDR3 sequence: CASSPHSGRSMETQYF. CDR3 sequence (DNA): TGTGCCAGCAGCCCACACTCGGGCAGGTCGATGGAGACCCAGTACTTC.

This clonotype was counted a few times. V and J are TRBV7-2 and TRBJ2-1, with 11 bases lining up with TRBD2. The germline CDR1 and CDR2 sequences are SGHTA and FQGNSA. This CDR3 is built from 15 residues. The V segment lost 5 bases and the J segment 4 bases; nucleotides outside the gene matches: 4. The CDR3 loop is CASSASSGGYNEQFF. For the CDR3, the DNA is TGTGCCAGCAGCGCCTCTAGCGGGGGGTACAATGAGCAGTTCTTC.

CDR3 protein: CSARDGGASSYNEQFF. The DNA of the CDR3 is TGCAGTGCTAGAGATGGGGGGGCGAGCTCCTACAATGAGCAGTTCTTC. This chain links TRBV20-1 with TRBJ2-1; possibly TRBD2 for D (7 bases). V lost 0 bases and J lost 0, with 12 bases in between. The CDR3 runs 16 residues. CDR1 and CDR2 (germline): DFQATT, SNEGSKA (reference sequence).

The rearrangement links TRBV21-1 to TRBJ2-1; the table's D call, TRBD1, has no DNA check behind it. TRBV21-1 is listed as a pseudogene. This CDR3 spans 15 amino acids. In nucleotides, the CDR3 is TGTGCCAGCAGCAAATTCGGGGCGGGGGTAAATGAGCAGTTCTTC. Encoded protein: CASSKFGAGVNEQFF.

The chain carries TRBV6-1 and TRBJ2-1, with a weak D call TRBD1 (6 bases). Germline CDR1 is MNHNS and CDR2 is SASEGT. The CDR3 is made up of 17 amino acids. Trimming shortened V by 1 base and J by 0 bases, and 13 bases separated the two germline ends. CDR3 sequence: CASSEGQGLSSYNEQFF. The CDR3, as DNA: TGTGCCAGCAGTGAAGGGCAGGGGCTTAGCTCCTACAATGAGCAGTTCTTC.